This note documents a single TCR beta chain sequence. The sample is drawn from a study of blood T cell repertoires in COVID-19. Generated by immunoSEQ multiplex PCR, the TCRdb table keeps only in-frame clones and is missing some. The sample gives roughly 360,000 clones, around 83% of which show up once; around 5% is in the top ten. The CDR3 runs to 18 residues. J gave up 5 bases and V 2 bases, and 14 bases lay outside the gene matches. Per the germline V gene, CDR1 is MNHNS and CDR2 is SASEGT. The genes are TRBV6-1 and TRBJ1-3; TRBD1 matches 8 bases. This TCR came from a woman aged 45-65 years who had recovered from COVID-19. The material sequenced was PBMCs or T cells enriched from blood (not recorded which). CDR3 region: CASSEIPPATGDRNTIYF. CDR3 in DNA: TGTGCCAGCAGTGAAATCCCTCCCGCGACAGGGGACCGAAACACCATATATTTT.